This entry lists 5 T cell receptor beta chains sequenced from one sample in a study of neoadjuvant anti-PD-1 for oral cavity cancer. Time point noted: after neoadjuvant nivolumab, at surgical resection. Assay used: immunoSEQ multiplex PCR; TCRdb lists only in-frame clones, some missing. The sample has 14,000 or so clones; over 70% are singletons. This material consisted of PBMCs, taken after nivolumab (anti-PD-1) treatment. These TCRs come from a person aged 40-85 years with oral cavity squamous cell carcinoma.

V is TRBV27 and J is TRBJ2-7; maybe TRBD1 (5 bases). Germline V gene sequence: CDR1 MNHEY, CDR2 SMNVEV (reference sequence). The CDR3 runs to 17 residues. Trimming removed 2 bases at V and 3 bases at J, with 20 bases between. The CDR3 sequence: CASSLRGRSTVFYEQYF. The CDR3 DNA follows: TGTGCCAGCAGTTTAAGAGGTCGGTCGACAGTCTTCTACGAGCAGTACTTC.

This sequence joins TRBV7-2 and TRBJ2-5; D ambiguous. The CDR3 covers 13 residues. V was pared by 1 base and J by 5 bases, with 8 bases between. Germline CDR1 reads SGHTA; CDR2 reads FQGNSA. CDR3 DNA sequence: TGTGCCAGCAGCTTAGTCCTGGGGGAGACCCAGTACTTC. This encodes CASSLVLGETQYF.

The rearrangement joins TRBV30 to TRBJ1-5, with D unresolved. The V end lost 0 bases, the J end lost 1 base, and 13 bases lay between the germline ends. The length of the CDR3 is 16 residues. Germline V lookup: CDR1 GTSNPN, CDR2 SVGIG (reference sequence). This CDR3 reads CAWSVASSGSNQPQHF. In DNA, the CDR3 is TGTGCCTGGAGTGTAGCGAGCAGCGGAAGCAATCAGCCCCAGCATTTT.

The chain is built from TRBV6-5 and TRBJ2-3, with D perhaps TRBD2 (5 bases). The CDR3 loop spans 13 amino acids. Deletions cut 5 bases from V and 1 base from J, with 7 bases between. Germline CDR1 and CDR2: MNHEY and SVGAGI. The CDR3: CASSRRGTDTQYF. The DNA of the CDR3 is TGTGCCAGCAGTCGGCGGGGCACAGATACGCAGTATTTT.

This rearrangement joins TRBV6-1 to TRBJ2-3, with 7 nucleotides matching TRBD1. CDR3 size: 14 residues. CDR1 MNHNS and CDR2 SASEGT come from the germline V gene. The CDR3 here is CANSRDRFTDTQYF. Here the CDR3 DNA reads TGTGCGAATTCACGGGACAGATTCACAGATACGCAGTATTTT.